Below are 12 T cell receptor beta chains sequenced from a single sample in a study of CD8 T cells in Susac syndrome. A quantity of about 0.5 to 1 ug RNA underwent reverse transcription using random hexamers. TCRdb re-analysed the immunoSEQ multiplex PCR reads in MiXCR, keeping a single row per CDR3 protein. The repertoire holds roughly 300,000 distinct CDR3 sequences, with more than 75% as singletons. The sample taken for sequencing was CD8+ T cells from PBMCs. These receptors were taken from a human donor with multiple sclerosis.

CDR3: CASSVAKDSGTSTDTQYF. CDR3 in DNA: TGTGCCAGCAGCGTAGCGAAGGATAGCGGAACTAGCACAGATACGCAGTATTTT. The V gene is TRBV9, the J gene TRBJ2-3; the D gene is possibly TRBD2 (6 bases). Germline V lookup: CDR1 SGDLS, CDR2 YYNGEE. This CDR3 region has 18 residues. V dropped 0 bases and J dropped 0 bases, with 17 bases sitting between them.

This clonotype has a single count. V gene TRBV4-1 combines with J gene TRBJ2-1, with D unclear. The CDR3 contains 14 residues. V lost 0 bases and J lost 6, with 9 bases in between. Germline loops: CDR1 MGHRA, CDR2 YSYEKL. The CDR3 nucleotides are TGCGCCAGCAGCCAAGAACGGCCGGCCAATGAGCAGTTCTTC. Protein: CASSQERPANEQFF.

The chain recombines TRBV7-9 with TRBJ2-5; no clear D gene. Germline V CDR1 and CDR2: SEHNR, FQNEAQ (reference sequence). V was pared by 8 bases and J by 2 bases, with 12 bases between. This CDR3 has 13 residues. CDR3 sequence (DNA): TGTGCCAGCCGCCAGTCGGTGCAAGAGACCCAGTACTTC. This encodes CASRQSVQETQYF.

This chain connects TRBV21-1 to TRBJ1-1; TRBD1, the table's D call, was not compared with the DNA. TRBV21-1 is a documented pseudogene. The CDR3 has 12 amino acids. The CDR3 sequence: CASRKKQGVAFF. The DNA of the CDR3 is TGTGCCAGCCGAAAAAAACAGGGAGTAGCTTTCTTT.

Written as DNA, the CDR3 is TGTGCCAGCAGCTTAGATCGGCCAGATGAAGCTTTCTTT. It yields the protein CASSLDRPDEAFF. The chain links TRBV7-6 to TRBJ1-1, with D hard to call. This CDR3 is built from 13 residues. CDR1 and CDR2 from the germline V gene are SGHVS and FNYEAQ. V lost 1 base, J lost 7 bases, and 10 bases lay in between.

This clonotype was counted once. CDR3 sequence: CASSYSGGDNYGYTF. The DNA for the CDR3 is TGTGCCAGCAGTTACTCGGGAGGGGACAACTATGGCTACACCTTC. The genes are TRBV6-5 and TRBJ1-2; D is possibly TRBD1 (5 bases). The CDR3 has 15 amino acids. V dropped 0 bases and J dropped 2 bases, with 10 bases sitting between them. In germline, CDR1 is MNHEY, CDR2 SVGAGI.

This sequence joins TRBV6-1 and TRBJ1-1; D gene uncertain. V lost 8 bases and J 0 bases, leaving 16 bases between the germline ends. Per the germline V gene, CDR1 is MNHNS and CDR2 is SASEGT. The CDR3 is 15 amino acids. The CDR3 DNA reads TGTGCCAGCTACGGCATGGGTATCATGAACACTGAAGCTTTCTTT. This codes for CASYGMGIMNTEAFF.

The chain couples TRBV6-1 to TRBJ1-6; D possibly corresponds to TRBD1 (6 bases). The CDR3 sequence is 15 residues long. The germline gives CDR1 MNHNS, CDR2 SASEGT. Deletions cut 2 bases from V and 7 bases from J, with 12 bases between. Here the CDR3 DNA reads TGTGCCAGCAGTGAAAGGACAGCTAGGAATTCACCCCTCCACTTT. This gives the protein CASSERTARNSPLHF.

The rearrangement links TRBV9 to TRBJ2-2, with 8 bases lining up with TRBD2. This CDR3 spans 13 amino acids. Per germline, CDR1 SGDLS and CDR2 YYNGEE. Trimming at V came to 4 bases and at J to 5 bases, leaving 1 base not matched to a gene. The CDR3 DNA reads as TGTGCCAGCAGCCGGGGGGGTACCGGGGAGCTGTTTTTT. Translated: CASSRGGTGELFF.

This rearrangement joins TRBV7-9 to TRBJ1-3; 11 nucleotides agree with TRBD1. J lost 1 base, V lost 2 bases, and 1 base had no gene match. The CDR3 has 16 residues. Germline CDR1 is SEHNR and CDR2 is FQNEAQ (reference sequence). DNA of the CDR3: TGTGCCAGCAGCTTAAGGGACAGGGGGTCTGGAAACACCATATATTTT. The encoded protein is CASSLRDRGSGNTIYF.

The V and J genes are TRBV29-1 and TRBJ2-7, with 7 bases that match TRBD1. Germline CDR1 reads SQVTM; CDR2 reads ANQGSEA. J lost 5 bases, V lost 4 bases, and 14 bases had no gene match. The CDR3 covers 15 residues. The CDR3 sequence is CSVAAGTALGDEQYF. In nucleotides, the CDR3 is TGCAGCGTTGCCGCTGGGACAGCCCTTGGGGACGAGCAGTACTTC.

The chain employs TRBV19 and TRBJ2-1, with 9 positions matching TRBD1. The CDR3 has 18 residues. Trimming took 3 bases from V and 5 from J; bases not matched to a gene: 14. The germline V gene has CDR1 LNHDA and CDR2 SQIVND (reference sequence). CDR3 in DNA: TGTGCCAGTAGTATCGATCGTCGGACAGGGGCCTATAACAATGAGCAGTTCTTC. Translated, it gives CASSIDRRTGAYNNEQFF.